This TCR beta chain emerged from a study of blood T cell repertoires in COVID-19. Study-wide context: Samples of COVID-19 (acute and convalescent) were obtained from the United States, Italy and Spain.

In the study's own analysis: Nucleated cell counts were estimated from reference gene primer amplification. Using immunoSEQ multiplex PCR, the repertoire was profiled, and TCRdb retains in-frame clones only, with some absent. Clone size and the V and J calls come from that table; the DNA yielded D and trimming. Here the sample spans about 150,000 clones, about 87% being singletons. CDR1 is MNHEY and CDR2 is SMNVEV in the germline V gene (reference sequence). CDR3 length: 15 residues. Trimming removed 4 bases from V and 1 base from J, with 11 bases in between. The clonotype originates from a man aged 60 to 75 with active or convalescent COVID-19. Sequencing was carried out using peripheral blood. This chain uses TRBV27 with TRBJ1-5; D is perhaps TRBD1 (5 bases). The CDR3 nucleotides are TGTGCCAGCAGTTCCGGGACTAGCAGCAATCAGCCCCAGCATTTT. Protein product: CASSSGTSSNQPQHF.